The 27 T cell receptor beta chains below come from one sample, sequenced in a study of blood T cell repertoires in COVID-19. Here immunoSEQ multiplex PCR was the method, and the copy in TCRdb shows in-frame clones only, minus some. The sample holds under 550,000 clones, roughly 90% seen once. Sequences were obtained from peripheral blood. The receptors were gathered from a man aged 18 to 35 with COVID-19, enrolled during active disease.

V usage is TRBV27 and J usage is TRBJ2-1; 7 bases are shared with TRBD2. The V gene's germline CDR1 is MNHEY and CDR2 SMNVEV (reference sequence). CDR3 length: 15 residues. V lost 5 bases to trimming and J lost 5 bases; unmatched junction nucleotides: 9. The CDR3: CASSPYPRGDNEQFF. The CDR3 DNA follows: TGTGCCAGCAGTCCGTACCCTCGGGGGGACAATGAGCAGTTCTTC.

The chain couples TRBV19 to TRBJ1-1; D gene ambiguous. The CDR3 covers 14 residues. V lost 8 bases and J lost 0, with 13 bases in between. Germline lookup yields CDR1 LNHDA and CDR2 SQIVND (reference sequence). CDR3 DNA sequence: TGTGCCAGTTCGGGGTCAACCCTGAACACTGAAGCTTTCTTT. Protein product: CASSGSTLNTEAFF.

The chain recombines TRBV5-1 with TRBJ2-3, with a weak D call TRBD2 (6 bases). This CDR3 comprises 15 residues. Germline V gene lookup returns CDR1 SGHRS and CDR2 YFSETQ. V dropped 0 bases and J dropped 6 bases, with 14 bases sitting between them. CDR3 nucleotide sequence: TGCGCCAGCAGCTTGGAGGGTAGCGGCGGGGATACGCAGTATTTT. Amino acids: CASSLEGSGGDTQYF. Looking up the rest from reference TRBV5-1 and TRBJ2-3 gives the full variable domain: KAGVTQTPRYLIKTRGQQVTLSCSPISGHRSVSWYQQTPGQGLQFLFEYFSETQRNKGNFPGRFSGRQFSNSRSEMNVSTLELGDSALYLCASSLEGSGGDTQYFGPGTRLTVL.

V is TRBV6-1 and J is TRBJ1-3; 7 bases fit TRBD1. The CDR3 totals 15 residues. Germline CDR1 reads MNHNS; CDR2 reads SASEGT. Trimming took 3 bases from V and 4 from J; bases not matched to a gene: 6. The CDR3 protein is CASSEDGTVGNTIYF. In nucleotides, the CDR3 is TGTGCCAGCAGTGAGGACGGGACAGTAGGAAACACCATATATTTT.

The rearrangement uses TRBV5-6 and TRBJ2-7, with D possibly being TRBD1 (5 bases). Germline values: CDR1 SGHDT, CDR2 YYEEEE. CDR3 length: 14 residues. Between the trimmed V and J ends, which lost 3 bases and 2 bases, there was a span of 12 bases. In DNA, the CDR3 is TGTGCCAGCAGCTGGGCAGGGCGGCCCTACGAGCAGTACTTC. Translation: CASSWAGRPYEQYF.

The V and J genes are TRBV19 and TRBJ2-1, with TRBD2 matching over 13 bases. The V gene end was trimmed by 8 bases and the J gene end by 7 bases; junction bases not matched to a gene: 14. This CDR3 comprises 17 residues. Germline V gene data show CDR1 as LNHDA and CDR2 as SQIVND (reference sequence). The CDR3 coding sequence is TGTGCCAGTCGCCCCGCACTAGCGGGGGGGCCGGGTAATGAGCAGTTCTTC. This translates into CASRPALAGGPGNEQFF.

This chain uses TRBV6-5 with TRBJ2-2; 9 bases align to TRBD1. The CDR3 length is 15 residues. Germline V gene sequence: CDR1 MNHEY, CDR2 SVGAGI. V lost 5 bases and J lost 5; bases outside the gene matches: 6. CDR3 region: CASSNGTGLTGELFF. CDR3 sequence (DNA): TGTGCCAGCAGTAACGGGACAGGGTTGACCGGGGAGCTGTTTTTT.

J is TRBJ2-7 and V is TRBV5-4; 10 bases line up with TRBD2. This CDR3 region has 16 residues. Per germline, CDR1 SGHNT and CDR2 YYREEE (reference sequence). V shed 4 bases, J shed 2 bases, and the junction held 9 bases outside the gene matches. CDR3 amino acids: CASSRGLAKGTYEQYF. The CDR3 nucleotides read TGTGCCAGCAGCCGGGGACTAGCGAAGGGGACCTACGAGCAGTACTTC.

This clone was observed a single time. This chain uses TRBV6-2 or TRBV6-3 with TRBJ1-1; TRBD1 aligns across 7 bases. In germline, CDR1 is MNHEY, CDR2 SVGEGT. The CDR3 covers 16 residues. J gave up 1 base and V 2 bases, and 7 bases lay outside the gene matches. The CDR3, as DNA: TGTGCCAGCAGTTACGACCCAGGGACAGCGAACACTGAAGCTTTCTTT. The encoded protein is CASSYDPGTANTEAFF.

The rearrangement uses TRBV7-9 and TRBJ2-7, with a tentative D call TRBD1 (6 bases). The CDR3 is 12 amino acids. CDR1 and CDR2 from the germline V gene are SEHNR and FQNEAQ (reference sequence). The V and J ends lost 5 bases and 10 bases respectively, with 15 bases between them. CDR3 in DNA: TGTGCCAGCAGCCACTCTCAGGGGCCCCAGTACTTC. Amino acid sequence: CASSHSQGPQYF.

DNA of the CDR3: TGTGCCAGCAGCCAAGTGGGACAGGGCGCCGGGGAGCTGTTTTTT. Translation: CASSQVGQGAGELFF. The chain carries TRBV3-1 (or the pseudogene TRBV3-2) and TRBJ2-2, with 9 bases fitting TRBD1. V shed 1 base, J shed 6 bases, and the junction held 3 bases outside the gene matches. Germline V CDR1 and CDR2: LGHDT, YNNKEL (reference sequence). CDR3 size: 15 residues.

The V call is TRBV2, the J call TRBJ2-1, with 7 nucleotides matching TRBD1. V was clipped by 7 bases and J by 2 bases; unmatched bases: 8. CDR3 length: 15 residues. Germline V gene data show CDR1 as SNHLY and CDR2 as FYNNEI. This CDR3 reads CASIPRDSTYNEQFF. The CDR3 nucleotides are TGTGCCAGCATTCCTCGGGACAGTACCTACAATGAGCAGTTCTTC. Looking up the rest from reference TRBV2 and TRBJ2-1 gives the full variable domain: EPEVTQTPSHQVTQMGQEVILRCVPISNHLYFYWYRQILGQKVEFLVSFYNNEISEKSEIFDDQFSVERPDGSNFTLKIRSTKLEDSAMYFCASIPRDSTYNEQFFGPGTRLTVL.

The chain links TRBV6-5 to TRBJ2-5, with 9 bases lining up with TRBD1. This CDR3 comprises 15 residues. CDR1 is MNHEY, CDR2 SVGAGI, per germline. V lost 4 bases to trimming and J lost 4 bases; unmatched junction nucleotides: 7. The CDR3 protein is CASSLLQGAAETQYF. The CDR3 DNA is TGTGCCAGCAGTTTGTTACAGGGGGCGGCAGAGACCCAGTACTTC.

The chain employs TRBV6-5 and TRBJ1-1; 10 bases align to TRBD1. Trimming took 5 bases from V and 5 from J; bases not matched to a gene: 5. Germline V gene lookup returns CDR1 MNHEY and CDR2 SVGAGI. The CDR3 has 14 residues. For the CDR3, the DNA is TGTGCCAGCAGTCTCGACAGGGGGCGTACTGAAGCTTTCTTT. Protein product: CASSLDRGRTEAFF.

This clone appeared once. The J gene is TRBJ1-1, the V gene TRBV5-1; perhaps TRBD1 as D (5 bases). There are 15 residues in the CDR3. In germline, CDR1 is SGHRS, CDR2 YFSETQ. Trimming removed 0 bases at V and 7 bases at J, with 16 bases between. The CDR3 coding sequence is TGCGCCAGCAGCTTGGGGCCTCAGCAGGGAATTGAAGCTTTCTTT. Translated: CASSLGPQQGIEAFF.

This clone was detected once. The gene calls are TRBV11-3 and TRBJ2-1; 10 nucleotides align to TRBD1. The germline V gene encodes CDR1 SGHNT and CDR2 YENEEA. V dropped 4 bases and J dropped 5; count of bases not matched to a gene: 5. The CDR3 consists of 15 residues. This chain's CDR3 is CASSYGQGGDNEQFF. CDR3 bases: TGTGCCAGCAGCTACGGACAGGGGGGGGACAATGAGCAGTTCTTC.

The rearrangement joins TRBV7-9 to TRBJ1-3; D might be TRBD1 (6 bases). The CDR3 length is 11 residues. Germline CDR1 and CDR2: SEHNR and FQNEAQ (reference sequence). V was cut by 4 bases and J by 9 bases, with 7 bases left in between. The CDR3 region is CASSSQGTIYF. The DNA of the CDR3 is TGTGCCAGCAGCTCACAGGGCACCATATATTTT.

This clone was seen a handful of times. The V gene is TRBV28, the J gene TRBJ1-2; 9 bases line up with TRBD1. With V trimmed by 9 bases and J by 5 bases, 13 bases remained unmatched. The CDR3 sequence is 15 residues long. Germline V gives CDR1 MDHEN, CDR2 SYDVKM. The CDR3 loop reads CASSQPGQGGYGYTF. DNA for the CDR3: TGTGCCAGTTCCCAACCGGGACAGGGAGGATATGGCTACACCTTC.

The chain joins TRBV7-9 to TRBJ1-2; D call uncertain. The CDR3 runs 15 residues. Germline assignment: CDR1 SEHNR and CDR2 FQNEAQ (reference sequence). The V end lost 4 bases, the J end lost 5 bases, and 17 bases lay between the germline ends. The chain's CDR3 is CASSSPLGLEYGYTF. In nucleotides, the CDR3 is TGTGCCAGCAGCTCGCCACTCGGGTTGGAGTATGGCTACACCTTC.

The genes are TRBV12-3 or TRBV12-4 and TRBJ1-1; D is perhaps TRBD1 (5 bases). Trimming took 6 bases from V and 7 from J, leaving 15 bases between them. The CDR3 is 13 residues long. CDR3 sequence: CASRKTATDEAFF. The CDR3 DNA reads as TGTGCCAGCAGAAAGACAGCGACCGATGAAGCTTTCTTT.

V and J are TRBV7-8 and TRBJ2-3; D is possibly TRBD2 (6 bases). V shed 5 bases and J shed 0 bases, with 18 bases lying between them. The CDR3 length is 17 residues. CDR1 is SGHVS and CDR2 is FQNEAQ in the germline V gene. The CDR3 loop is CASSVLGGRGSTDTQYF. CDR3 in DNA: TGTGCCAGCAGCGTCCTGGGTGGGCGGGGTAGCACAGATACGCAGTATTTT.

The chain carries TRBV19 and TRBJ2-6; no clear D gene. V lost 3 bases, J lost 1 base, and 4 bases lay in between. Germline assignment: CDR1 LNHDA and CDR2 SQIVND (reference sequence). CDR3 size: 14 residues. CDR3 nucleotide sequence: TGTGCCAGTAGTATGAGTTCTGGGGCCAACGTCCTGACTTTC. This gives the protein CASSMSSGANVLTF.

V is TRBV15 and J is TRBJ2-3, with D unclear. This CDR3 is built from 13 residues. CDR1 is LNHNV, CDR2 YYDKDF, per germline (reference sequence). V dropped 0 bases and J dropped 5 bases, with 6 bases sitting between them. The CDR3 sequence: CATSRDVGDTQYF. The CDR3 DNA reads TGTGCCACCAGCAGAGATGTCGGAGATACGCAGTATTTT.

The chain carries TRBV5-6 and TRBJ1-4, with 8 bases aligning to TRBD1. The CDR3 loop spans 17 amino acids. In germline, CDR1 is SGHDT, CDR2 YYEEEE. V gave up 3 bases and J gave up 3 bases; unmatched junction bases: 10. The CDR3 DNA reads TGTGCCAGCAGCTCAGGACAGGGTAACGCAGCTAATGAAAAACTGTTTTTT. Translating it yields CASSSGQGNAANEKLFF.

The rearrangement links TRBV7-9 to TRBJ2-1, with TRBD1 identical over 11 bases. The CDR3 runs 17 residues. Germline V lookup: CDR1 SEHNR, CDR2 FQNEAQ (reference sequence). Unmatched junction bases numbered 9, after V lost 5 bases and J lost 3 bases. The CDR3 sequence: CASSPKEGQGVYNEQFF. CDR3 DNA: TGTGCCAGCAGCCCCAAAGAGGGACAGGGGGTCTACAATGAGCAGTTCTTC.

This chain connects TRBV7-9 to TRBJ2-7; 7 nucleotides match TRBD1. The germline gives CDR1 SEHNR, CDR2 FQNEAQ (reference sequence). J lost 4 bases, V lost 5 bases, and 8 bases had no gene match. This CDR3 is 14 amino acids long. In DNA form, the CDR3 reads TGTGCCAGCAGCCCCCGACAGGGAAGTTACGAGCAGTACTTC. Amino acid sequence: CASSPRQGSYEQYF.

The chain employs TRBV6-6 and TRBJ2-5, with 12 bases lining up with TRBD2. The junction had 15 bases not matched to a gene; V was cut back by 5 bases and J by 5 bases. CDR1 and CDR2 (germline): MNHNY, SVGAGI (reference sequence). The CDR3 totals 18 residues. The CDR3 DNA is TGTGCCAGCAGTCCGGGACTAGCGGGTTTGCTAGGCGTGGAGACCCAGTACTTC. Amino acids: CASSPGLAGLLGVETQYF.